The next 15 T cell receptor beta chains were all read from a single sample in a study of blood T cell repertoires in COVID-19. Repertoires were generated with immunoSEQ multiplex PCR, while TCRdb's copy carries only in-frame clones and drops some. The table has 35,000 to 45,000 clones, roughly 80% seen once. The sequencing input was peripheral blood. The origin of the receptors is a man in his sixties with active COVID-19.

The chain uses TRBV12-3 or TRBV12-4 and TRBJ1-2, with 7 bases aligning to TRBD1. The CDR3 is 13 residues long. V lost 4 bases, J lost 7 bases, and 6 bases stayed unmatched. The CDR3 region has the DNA TGTGCCAGCAGTTGGGAAGGGACAGCTGGCTACACCTTC. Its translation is CASSWEGTAGYTF.

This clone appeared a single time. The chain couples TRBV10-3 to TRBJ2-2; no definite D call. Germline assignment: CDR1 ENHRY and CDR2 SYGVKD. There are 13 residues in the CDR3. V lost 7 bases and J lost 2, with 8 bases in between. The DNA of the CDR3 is TGTGCCATCAAAGAGCCTAACACCGGGGAGCTGTTTTTT. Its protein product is CAIKEPNTGELFF.

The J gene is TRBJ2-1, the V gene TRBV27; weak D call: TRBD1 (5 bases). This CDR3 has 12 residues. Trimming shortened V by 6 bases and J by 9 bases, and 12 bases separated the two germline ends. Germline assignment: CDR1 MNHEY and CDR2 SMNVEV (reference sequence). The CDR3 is CASRAGWSEQFF. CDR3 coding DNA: TGTGCCAGCAGGGCAGGGTGGAGTGAGCAGTTCTTC.

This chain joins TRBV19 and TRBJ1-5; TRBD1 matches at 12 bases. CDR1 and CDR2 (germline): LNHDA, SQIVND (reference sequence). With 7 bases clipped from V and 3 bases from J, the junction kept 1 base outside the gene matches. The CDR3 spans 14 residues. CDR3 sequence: CASMGQGANQPQHF. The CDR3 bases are TGTGCCAGTATGGGACAGGGGGCCAATCAGCCCCAGCATTTT.

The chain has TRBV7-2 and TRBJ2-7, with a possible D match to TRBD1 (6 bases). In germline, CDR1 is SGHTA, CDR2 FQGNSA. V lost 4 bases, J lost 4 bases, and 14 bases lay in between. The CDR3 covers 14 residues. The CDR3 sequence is CASSYQTQGYEQYF. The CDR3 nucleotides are TGTGCCAGCAGCTATCAAACACAGGGTTACGAGCAGTACTTC.

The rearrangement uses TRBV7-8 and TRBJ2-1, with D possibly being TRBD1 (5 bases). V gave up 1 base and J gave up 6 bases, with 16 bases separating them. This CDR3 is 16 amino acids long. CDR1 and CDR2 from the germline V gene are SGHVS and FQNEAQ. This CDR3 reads CASSLGPPGMGNEQFF. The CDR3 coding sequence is TGTGCCAGCAGCTTAGGGCCGCCAGGGATGGGCAATGAGCAGTTCTTC.

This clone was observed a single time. This chain's CDR3 is CASSPVAGQGDGYTF. The CDR3 DNA is TGTGCCAGCTCCCCGGTGGCGGGACAGGGTGATGGCTACACCTTC. The chain combines TRBV18 with TRBJ1-2; 9 bases fit TRBD1. This CDR3 spans 15 amino acids. The trim removed 6 bases at V and 6 bases at J, leaving 11 bases unmatched. Germline CDR1 and CDR2: KGHSH and LQKENI.

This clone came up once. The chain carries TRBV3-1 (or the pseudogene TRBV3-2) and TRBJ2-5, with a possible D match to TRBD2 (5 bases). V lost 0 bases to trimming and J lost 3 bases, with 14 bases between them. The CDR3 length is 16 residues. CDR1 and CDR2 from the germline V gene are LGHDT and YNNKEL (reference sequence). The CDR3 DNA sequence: TGTGCCAGCAGCCAAGATGTATGGACTCGCAAAGAGACCCAGTACTTC. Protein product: CASSQDVWTRKETQYF.

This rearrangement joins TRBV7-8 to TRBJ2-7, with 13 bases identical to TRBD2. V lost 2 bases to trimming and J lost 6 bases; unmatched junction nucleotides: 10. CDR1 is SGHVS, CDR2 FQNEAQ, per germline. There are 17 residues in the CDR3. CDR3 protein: CASSLRTSGGWGLEQYF. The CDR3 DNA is TGTGCCAGCAGCTTAAGGACTAGCGGGGGTTGGGGTCTCGAGCAGTACTTC. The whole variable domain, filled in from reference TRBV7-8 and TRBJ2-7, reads GAGVSQSPRYKVAKRGQDVALRCDPISGHVSLFWYQQALGQGPEFLTYFQNEAQLDKSGLPSDRFFAERPEGSVSTLKIQRTQQEDSAVYLCASSLRTSGGWGLEQYFGPGTRLTVT.

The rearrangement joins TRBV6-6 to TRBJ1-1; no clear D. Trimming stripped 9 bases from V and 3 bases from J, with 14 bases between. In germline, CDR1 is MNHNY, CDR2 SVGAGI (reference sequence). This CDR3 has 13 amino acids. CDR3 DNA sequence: TGTGCCAGTTACCCCCGCCGGGACACTGAAGCTTTCTTT. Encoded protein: CASYPRRDTEAFF.

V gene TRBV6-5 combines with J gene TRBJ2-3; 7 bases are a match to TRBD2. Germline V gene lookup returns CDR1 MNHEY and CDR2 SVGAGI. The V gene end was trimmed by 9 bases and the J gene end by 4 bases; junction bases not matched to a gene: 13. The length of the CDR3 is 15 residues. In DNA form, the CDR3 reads TGTGCCAGTCCAGCGGCGGCGGGAGTCCCAGATACGCAGTATTTT. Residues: CASPAAAGVPDTQYF.

The chain's CDR3 is CASSLGLDRSNQPQHF. CDR3 nucleotides: TGTGCCAGCAGCTTAGGTCTCGACAGGAGCAATCAGCCCCAGCATTTT. The J gene is TRBJ1-5, the V gene TRBV7-9, with D perhaps TRBD1 (6 bases). The V gene lost 1 base and the J gene lost 1 base, with 11 bases spanning the gap. Looked up from germline, CDR1 is SEHNR and CDR2 is FQNEAQ (reference sequence). CDR3 size: 16 residues.

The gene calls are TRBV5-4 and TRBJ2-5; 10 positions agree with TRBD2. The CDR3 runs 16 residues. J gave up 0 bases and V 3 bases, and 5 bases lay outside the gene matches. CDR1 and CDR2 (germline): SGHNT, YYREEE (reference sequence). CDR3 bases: TGTGCCAGCAGCTCAAAGCGGGGGGGCGACCAAGAGACCCAGTACTTC. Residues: CASSSKRGGDQETQYF. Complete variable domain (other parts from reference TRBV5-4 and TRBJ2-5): ETGVTQSPTHLIKTRGQQVTLRCSSQSGHNTVSWYQQALGQGPQFIFQYYREEENGRGNFPPRFSGLQFPNYSSELNVNALELDDSALYLCASSSKRGGDQETQYFGPGTRLLVL.

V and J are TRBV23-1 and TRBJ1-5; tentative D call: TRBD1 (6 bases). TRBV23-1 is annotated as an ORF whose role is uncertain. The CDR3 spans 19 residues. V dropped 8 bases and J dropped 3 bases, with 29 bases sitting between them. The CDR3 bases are TGCGCCAGCCGTAGCACGGGGGGCGCGGTATTTAACGACAATCAGCCCCAGCATTTT. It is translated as CASRSTGGAVFNDNQPQHF.

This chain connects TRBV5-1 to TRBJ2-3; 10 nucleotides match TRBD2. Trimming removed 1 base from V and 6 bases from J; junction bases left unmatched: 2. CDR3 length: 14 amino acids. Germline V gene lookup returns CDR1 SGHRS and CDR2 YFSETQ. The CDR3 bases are TGCGCCAGCAGCTTGACTAGCGGGAAGGATACGCAGTATTTT. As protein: CASSLTSGKDTQYF.